The 8 T cell receptor beta chains in this list originate from one sample, sequenced in a study of CD8 T cells in ankylosing spondylitis. Each CDR3 protein gets one entry after TCRdb re-called the 5' RACE reads with MiXCR. The repertoire holds 190,000 or so distinct CDR3 sequences, with roughly 12% as singletons. Material for sequencing was blood, either unsorted or a sorted T cell fraction (not recorded which). The receptors were sampled from a male donor with ankylosing spondylitis or in good health (not recorded which).

In this sample, this clonotype turned up a few times. V is TRBV27 and J is TRBJ2-2; D may correspond to TRBD1 or TRBD2 (5 bases each). This CDR3 has 13 residues. Germline values: CDR1 MNHEY, CDR2 SMNVEV (reference sequence). Trimming took off 10 bases at V and 7 bases at J, with 16 bases between the two ends. CDR3 residues: CATSWGTGGELFF. The CDR3 DNA follows: TGTGCCACTTCCTGGGGGACGGGCGGGGAGCTGTTTTTT.

This clonotype appeared many times. The chain carries TRBV27 and TRBJ1-5, with D possibly being TRBD1 (5 bases). Per the germline V gene, CDR1 is MNHEY and CDR2 is SMNVEV (reference sequence). The CDR3 contains 14 residues. Deletions cut 0 bases from V and 5 bases from J, with 8 bases between. This CDR3 reads CASSLSGGYQPQHF. CDR3 in DNA: TGTGCCAGCAGTTTATCGGGGGGGTATCAGCCCCAGCATTTT.

The chain uses TRBV15 and TRBJ2-1; D is perhaps TRBD2 (6 bases). Germline-derived CDR1 and CDR2 are LNHNV and YYDKDF (reference sequence). This CDR3 region has 14 residues. The V end was cut by 5 bases, the J end by 12 bases, with 20 bases between. CDR3 protein: CATSWGGTPEGQFF. The CDR3 nucleotides read TGTGCCACCAGCTGGGGCGGGACTCCTGAAGGGCAGTTCTTC.

The chain is built from TRBV11-3 and TRBJ2-1; 8 positions agree with TRBD1. J lost 7 bases, V lost 4 bases, and 6 bases had no gene match. The V gene's germline CDR1 is SGHNT and CDR2 YENEEA. There are 14 residues in the CDR3. The CDR3 here is CASSSRTGLNEQFF. CDR3 DNA: TGTGCCAGCAGCTCCCGGACAGGGTTAAATGAGCAGTTCTTC.

This clonotype was detected only a few times. The chain is built from TRBV7-8 and TRBJ1-1; tentative D call: TRBD1 (6 bases). The V and J ends lost 4 bases and 7 bases respectively, with 16 bases between them. The CDR3 extends over 14 amino acids. Looked up from germline, CDR1 is SGHVS and CDR2 is FQNEAQ. The CDR3 here is CASSSTGAHHEAFF. The CDR3 DNA is TGTGCCAGCAGCTCCACGGGGGCGCATCATGAAGCTTTCTTT.

V and J are TRBV9 and TRBJ2-2; D is uncertain. The CDR3 has 16 residues. The germline V gene has CDR1 SGDLS and CDR2 YYNGEE. Trimming left V 2 bases short and J 4 bases short, with 15 bases between. CDR3 region: CASSVELLALTGELFF. CDR3 in DNA: TGTGCCAGCAGCGTTGAGCTACTTGCACTCACCGGGGAGCTGTTTTTT.

This clonotype was seen only a few times. This sequence joins TRBV27 and TRBJ1-1; D might be TRBD1 (6 bases). Trimming removed 3 bases at V and 7 bases at J, with 12 bases between. The CDR3 loop spans 13 amino acids. Germline V gene lookup returns CDR1 MNHEY and CDR2 SMNVEV (reference sequence). The CDR3 sequence is CASSFRGQVEAFF. The CDR3 bases are TGTGCCAGCAGTTTCCGGGGGCAGGTTGAAGCTTTCTTT.

The chain links TRBV29-1 to TRBJ1-1; TRBD1 matches 8 bases. CDR3 length: 10 residues. CDR1 is SQVTM, CDR2 ANQGSEA, per germline. The trim removed 6 bases at V and 8 bases at J, leaving 2 bases unmatched. This CDR3 is CSVYRGEAFF. The DNA for the CDR3 is TGCAGCGTGTACAGGGGGGAAGCTTTCTTT.